This T cell receptor (beta chain) was identified during a study of T-cell memory formation after mild COVID-19 (dated by TCRdb to about 2021). With regard to the full study: TCR sequence clusters from the two donors were largely donor specific. Longitudinal TCRalpha and TCRbeta repertoire sequencing tracked T-cell clones expanding and contracting after mild COVID-19 in two donors. Two young, previously healthy adult volunteers, one female and one male, were included in the cohort. Beyond this particular receptor, the publication reports: The second-wave clones that peaked on day 37 were not confirmed to be SARS-CoV-2 specific. The study covered only a couple of mild cases, and larger cohorts including severe cases with pre-infection samples were considered necessary. Balanced CD4/CD8 phenotypes were observed for clones contracting from day 15 to 85, whereas a bias towards CD4+ was observed for a second wave of clones expanding from day 15 to 37. Some responding clones were found in pre-infection memory, which suggests that pre-existing cross-reactive memory T cells took part in the SARS-CoV-2 response. Contracting CD4+ clones were located mainly in the CM and EM memory subsets, whereas CD8+ clones were found to be enriched in EMRA.

Sequencing instrument: Illumina NovaSeq 6000. cDNA libraries for TCRalpha and TCRbeta were prepared by 5'RACE using constant-segment primers, with sample barcodes and unique molecular identifiers added. RNA was extracted from every sample with Trizol reagent. Library amplification was performed in two PCR steps, and a second sample barcode and Illumina TruSeq adapters were introduced in the second step. Libraries were sequenced on an Illumina NovaSeq with 2 x 150 bp paired-end reads. The authors' pipeline ran thus. Reads were demultiplexed and collapsed into UMI-guided consensus sequences with migec v1.2.7. Using mixcr v2.1.11, UMI consensuses were aligned to TRA and TRB V and J templates and then assembled into clonotypes. Expanded or contracted clonotypes were those called significant by both edgeR and NoisET, with noise models trained on biological replicates. For edgeR calls, the cutoffs were a false discovery rate-adjusted p below 0.01 and a log2 fold-change threshold of 1. As an exploratory analysis of dynamics, max-normalized trajectories of the 1000 most abundant clonotypes were examined with PCA combined with hierarchical clustering. Each responding clone was given a CD4 or CD8 phenotype based on the CD4+ and CD8+ repertoires, which had been sequenced separately. The public reads were quality trimmed at Q25 with fastp and then assembled into clones with MiXCR by TCRdb, keeping productive beta chains. Every distinct CDR3 protein forms one entry, paired with its most common genes and DNA. Clone size and V and J calls follow TCRdb, not the original study. The sample includes hundreds of thousands of distinct CDR3 sequences, with 25% observed a single time. The leading ten clones occupy roughly an eighth of the sample.

PBMCs were isolated by Ficoll-Paque density gradient centrifugation. Details on this clonotype: Its antigen is unknown. Per-nucleotide qualities are absent, and no much larger clonotype sits a single base away.

The CDR3 has 14 amino acids, counting the end cysteine and phenylalanine. Just the 42-base CDR3 DNA is kept, in frame starting at base 1. V is pared back by 5 bases and J by 4 bases, with 16 bases lying between the germline termini. Per the germline V gene (reference sequence), DFQATT is the CDR1 and SNEGSKA is the CDR2. The sequence came from an adult woman who had mild COVID-19 (a few samples of this study predate the infection). The sample titles of this study are shuffled in the database, so cell type and time point are left out; the donor was told from shared clones. The rearrangement joined TRBV20-1 to TRBJ2-3; there is no confident call for the D gene. Sequencing input: PBMCs or a T cell subset sorted from them (not recorded which). The CDR3 region: CSAYVTSESDTQYF. The DNA reads TGCAGTGCTTATGTTACAAGCGAATCAGATACGCAGTATTTT.